This TCR beta chain was captured in a study of regulatory T cells in long-lasting Graves disease. This clonotype was picked up one time. The germline CDR1 and CDR2 sequences are SGHVS and FNYEAQ. Between the trimmed V and J ends, which lost 5 bases and 1 base, there was a span of 20 bases. This CDR3 is built from 18 residues. TCR beta libraries were built with iRepertoire HTBI primers and Arm-PCR of CDR3 regions. TCRdb re-called the multiplex PCR reads through MiXCR, storing one row per CDR3 protein. The sample consists of 360,000 or so distinct CDR3 sequences, roughly a sixth of them appearing once. The time point is: newly diagnosed GD, antithyroid drugs for less than 3 months. After RNA was extracted from PBMCs, the TCR library was made from it. A further study also used this sample, focusing on T cells in Graves' hyperthyroidism and ophthalmopathy.

The rearrangement joins TRBV7-6 to TRBJ2-2; D gene uncertain. The sequence came from a man aged 40-50 years with Graves disease. The sample in question was peripheral blood mononuclear cells (PBMCs), obtained at new diagnosis, from a patient treated with antithyroid drugs. The CDR3 nucleotides are TGTGCCAGCAGCCATCCCCGGCCGCCGAGAAAGAACACCGGGGAGCTGTTTTTT. Its translation is CASSHPRPPRKNTGELFF. Full variable domain (rest looked up from reference TRBV7-6 and TRBJ2-2): GAGVSQSPRYKVTKRGQDVALRCDPISGHVSLYWYRQALGQGPEFLTYFNYEAQQDKSGLPNDRFSAERPEGSISTLTIQRTEQRDSAMYRCASSHPRPPRKNTGELFFGEGSRLTVL.